The entry that follows covers one T cell receptor beta chain sequence. Its antigen specificity is not known. No qualities accompany the bases; no much larger clone lies one base away. This sample is part of a study of early T cells in non-severe SARS-CoV-2 infection (dated by TCRdb to about 2021). The study in broad terms: TCR sequencing used bulk RNA from unsorted whole blood, so alpha and beta chains could not be paired.

Libraries were built with 5' RACE. Sequencing was performed on a NextSeq 500. To correct for sequencing error and PCR bias, the TCR library protocol tagged individual cDNA molecules with unique molecular identifiers. TCR alpha and beta chains were both sequenced, and the abundances of alpha and beta sequences in each sample were closely correlated with each other. The original methods were these. V gene, J gene and CDR3 annotation of TCR sequences was performed with Decombinator V4. Expanded TCRs were defined as changing significantly between any two time points under a Poisson model with p below 0.0001. TCR abundances were normalised to the total number of TCRs sequenced in each sample and reported as counts per million. TRAV1-2 paired with TRAJ12, TRAJ20 or TRAJ33 defined MAIT TCRs, while TRAV10 paired with TRAJ18 defined iNKT TCRs. VDJdb, accessed on 1 November 2021, was searched for TCRs annotated for CMV, EBV and SARS-CoV-2, and TCRs annotated for more than one antigen were excluded. TCRdb itself trimmed the public reads at Q25 with fastp, ran MiXCR and retained productive beta chains. For every CDR3 protein sequence, its rows merge into one entry that carries the most common genes and DNA. The V and J calls were determined by TCRdb, not by the authors. This sample holds fewer than 120,000 distinct CDR3 sequences; roughly 12% were observed only once. The ten largest clonotypes hold around 4% of the sample.

This was a case-control study nested in a cohort of healthcare workers in London, UK, who had nasopharyngeal swab PCR tests and blood samples taken every week. Healthcare workers were recruited during the week of the UK lockdown, between 23 and 31 March 2020, and followed weekly for up to 16 weeks. Results and caveats for the whole study, not just this receptor: Matching against VDJdb was skewed toward anti-spike CD8 responses, likely underestimated virus-specific expansions, and missed private and CD4 specificities.

The CDR3 sequence holds 15 residues, the cysteine and phenylalanine included. The read is trimmed to its CDR3 DNA, 45 bases read in frame from base 1. The junction shows trimming of 4 bases on V and 0 bases on J, and the gene matches do not reach 4 bases of it. From a lookup of the germline V gene, CDR1 and CDR2 are LGHNA and YNFKEQ. The material sequenced was whole blood, taken at baseline. Rearrangement joined TRBV4-2 to TRBJ2-3; the central 7 bases match TRBD2. This receptor was taken from an adult who was a healthcare worker with PCR-confirmed SARS-CoV-2 infection or an uninfected control (not recorded which). The CDR3 reads as follows: CASSPLAASTDTQYF. The DNA reads as follows: TGTGCCAGCAGCCCCCTAGCGGCTAGCACAGATACGCAGTATTTT.